This T cell receptor beta chain was captured in a study of cytomegalovirus exposure and HLA in healthy donors. Study-level points and caveats: It has been reported that TCR beta sequences accurately predicted the HLA-A and HLA-B alleles of most subjects.

The PCR contained 60 Vbeta and 13 Jbeta primers. The assay was immunoSEQ multiplex PCR, and TCRdb's table has in-frame clones only and misses some. The data show approximately 70,000 clones, about 80% seen once. Germline loops: CDR1 SGHRS, CDR2 YFSETQ. This CDR3 spans 15 amino acids. J lost 1 base, V lost 2 bases, and 4 bases had no gene match. This clone was found a few times. Antigen unknown. Sequencing input: PBMCs. This TCR derives from a man in his 60s in good health and CMV-seropositive. The V gene is TRBV5-1, the J gene TRBJ1-2; 8 bases map to TRBD1. This CDR3 is CASSLRQGFNYGYTF. DNA of the CDR3: TGCGCCAGCAGCTTAAGACAGGGGTTTAACTATGGCTACACCTTC. The variable domain in full, completed from reference TRBV5-1 and TRBJ1-2, reads KAGVTQTPRYLIKTRGQQVTLSCSPISGHRSVSWYQQTPGQGLQFLFEYFSETQRNKGNFPGRFSGRQFSNSRSEMNVSTLELGDSALYLCASSLRQGFNYGYTFGSGTRLTVV.